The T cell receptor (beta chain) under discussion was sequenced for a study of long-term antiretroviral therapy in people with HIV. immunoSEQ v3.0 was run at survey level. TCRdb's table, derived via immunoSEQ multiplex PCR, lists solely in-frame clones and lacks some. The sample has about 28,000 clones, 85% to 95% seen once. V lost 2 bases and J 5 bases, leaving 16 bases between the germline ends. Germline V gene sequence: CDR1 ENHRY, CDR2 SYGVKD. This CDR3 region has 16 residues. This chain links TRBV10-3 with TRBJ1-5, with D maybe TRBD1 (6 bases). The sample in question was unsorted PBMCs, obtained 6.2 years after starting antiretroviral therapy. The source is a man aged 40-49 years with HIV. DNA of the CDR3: TGTGCCATCAGTGAGAACCCAGACAGGAGAGATCAGCCCCAGCATTTT. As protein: CAISENPDRRDQPQHF.